A single sample is the source of the 21 T cell receptor beta chains below, sequenced in a study of blood T cell repertoires in COVID-19 (dated by TCRdb to the early 2020s). Libraries were constructed by the immunoSEQ multiplex PCR assay. As stored in TCRdb, this immuneACCESS dataset retains in-frame rearrangements with V and J assigned. A fraction of the clones does not appear; measured against another copy, unresolved V genes explain less than half of the discrepancy, and the remainder lacks a known reason. Recorded for this sample are roughly 180,000 clones; roughly 81% of them occurred a single time. Clones ranked in the top ten supply under 6% of the sample. Sequenced sample: peripheral blood. Receptors originate from a woman aged 50 to 60 with COVID-19, enrolled during active disease.

This clone was counted once. The chain links TRBV7-3 to TRBJ2-3; the match to TRBD2 covers 12 bases. V was clipped by 3 bases and J by 6 bases; unmatched bases: 7. Germline CDR1 reads SGHTA; CDR2 reads FQGTGA. This CDR3 contains 16 residues. The CDR3 sequence is CASSFGLAGGTDTQYF. Here the CDR3 DNA reads TGTGCCAGCAGCTTCGGGCTAGCGGGGGGGACTGATACGCAGTATTTT.

The gene calls are TRBV7-2 and TRBJ2-1, with 11 bases lining up with TRBD2. V gave up 4 bases and J gave up 4 bases; unmatched junction bases: 6. Germline CDR1 is SGHTA and CDR2 is FQGNSA. The CDR3 sequence is 16 residues long. CDR3 nucleotides: TGTGCCAGCAGCTCCCCCGGGACTAGCGGTTACAATGAGCAGTTCTTC. This codes for CASSSPGTSGYNEQFF.

CDR3 protein: CSVAQGAQDQPQHF. The CDR3 nucleotides read TGCAGCGTTGCACAGGGGGCGCAGGATCAGCCCCAGCATTTT. This chain connects TRBV29-1 to TRBJ1-5, with 9 bases fitting TRBD1. The germline CDR1 and CDR2 sequences are SQVTM and ANQGSEA. CDR3 length: 14 amino acids. V shed 4 bases and J 5 bases; nucleotides not matched to a gene: 6.

The rearrangement joins TRBV19 to TRBJ1-2; D might be TRBD1 (5 bases). CDR1 LNHDA and CDR2 SQIVND come from the germline V gene (reference sequence). The V gene lost 5 bases and the J gene lost 4 bases, with 17 bases spanning the gap. The length of the CDR3 is 15 residues. The CDR3 here is CASSPVDISLYGYTF. The DNA of the CDR3 is TGTGCCAGTAGTCCGGTGGACATATCTCTCTATGGCTACACCTTC.

A remark on this clone: Within the sample, other DNA sequences also encode this same CDR3. The rearrangement uses TRBV12-3 or TRBV12-4 and TRBJ1-1, with D perhaps TRBD1 (5 bases). The CDR3 runs to 13 residues. V lost 6 bases and J lost 0, with 8 bases in between. In DNA, the CDR3 is TGTGCCAGCAGCCTCAGGGTGAACACTGAAGCTTTCTTT. Its translation: CASSLRVNTEAFF.

The V and J genes are TRBV13 and TRBJ1-1, with D unclear. Per the germline V gene, CDR1 is PRHDT and CDR2 is FYEKMQ (reference sequence). CDR3 length: 16 amino acids. The V end was cut by 6 bases, the J end by 1 base, with 18 bases between. CDR3 protein: CASRLRDWGENTEAFF. Written as DNA, the CDR3 is TGTGCCAGCAGACTTAGAGATTGGGGAGAGAACACTGAAGCTTTCTTT.

The chain employs TRBV12-3 or TRBV12-4 and TRBJ2-5; tentatively, D is TRBD2 (5 bases). The CDR3 is 12 amino acids. V lost 7 bases and J lost 5, with 11 bases in between. The CDR3 sequence is CASTLTGETQYF. The CDR3 region has the DNA TGTGCCAGCACCCTCACGGGGGAGACCCAGTACTTC.

The chain uses TRBV6-5 and TRBJ2-7; TRBD1 matches at 8 bases. With V trimmed by 7 bases and J by 7 bases, 9 bases remained unmatched. The CDR3 has 13 amino acids. The germline CDR1 and CDR2 sequences are MNHEY and SVGAGI. The CDR3 region is CASTIGQGMEQYF. In DNA, the CDR3 is TGTGCCAGCACCATAGGACAGGGTATGGAGCAGTACTTC.

This chain joins TRBV20-1 and TRBJ1-1; possible D gene TRBD1, 5 bases. Germline values: CDR1 DFQATT, CDR2 SNEGSKA (reference sequence). This CDR3 has 14 amino acids. Between the trimmed V and J ends, which lost 3 bases and 1 base, there was a span of 12 bases. The CDR3: CSASKGWGNTEAFF. The CDR3 DNA reads TGCAGTGCTAGTAAGGGGTGGGGGAACACTGAAGCTTTCTTT.

This chain connects TRBV2 to TRBJ2-7, with 14 nucleotides matching TRBD2. V shed 7 bases, J shed 5 bases, and the junction held 4 bases outside the gene matches. The CDR3 contains 14 residues. The germline gives CDR1 SNHLY, CDR2 FYNNEI. CDR3: CASKTSGGAHEQYF. The CDR3 DNA sequence: TGTGCCAGCAAGACTAGCGGGGGGGCCCACGAGCAGTACTTC.

The chain carries TRBV3-1 (or the pseudogene TRBV3-2) and TRBJ1-1; D gene uncertain. There are 17 residues in the CDR3. Trimming took 6 bases from V and 2 from J, leaving 22 bases between them. Germline CDR1 and CDR2: LGHDT and YNNKEL (reference sequence). The CDR3: CASRKEGVSMGNTEAFF. The CDR3 DNA is TGTGCCAGCAGGAAGGAGGGCGTATCTATGGGTAACACTGAAGCTTTCTTT.

The chain couples TRBV7-2 to TRBJ1-1; the match to TRBD1 covers 10 bases. The trim removed 3 bases at V and 5 bases at J, leaving 12 bases unmatched. Germline lookup yields CDR1 SGHTA and CDR2 FQGNSA. The CDR3 totals 17 residues. The CDR3 sequence is CASSFPRTGGGETEAFF. Here the CDR3 DNA reads TGTGCCAGCAGCTTCCCCCGGACAGGGGGGGGCGAGACTGAAGCTTTCTTT.

The V gene is TRBV12-3 or TRBV12-4, the J gene TRBJ2-5, with D possibly being TRBD2 (5 bases). The CDR3 length is 13 residues. Trimming left V 2 bases short and J 3 bases short, with 7 bases between. Here the CDR3 reads CASSLTGKETQYF. The CDR3 bases are TGTGCCAGCAGTTTAACGGGGAAAGAGACCCAGTACTTC.

The V gene is TRBV7-9, the J gene TRBJ2-5; D possibly corresponds to TRBD2 (6 bases). The V end was cut by 1 base, the J end by 4 bases, with 13 bases between. From germline, CDR1 is SEHNR and CDR2 FQNEAQ (reference sequence). CDR3 length equals 15 residues. This chain's CDR3 is CASSLGGGSLETQYF. For the CDR3, the DNA is TGTGCCAGCAGCTTAGGTGGAGGGTCGTTAGAGACCCAGTACTTC. Together with reference TRBV7-9 and TRBJ2-5, the CDR3 gives the full variable domain: DTGVSQNPRHKITKRGQNVTFRCDPISEHNRLYWYRQTLGQGPEFLTYFQNEAQLEKSRLLSDRFSAERPKGSFSTLEIQRTEQGDSAMYLCASSLGGGSLETQYFGPGTRLLVL.

The rearrangement links TRBV15 to TRBJ2-3; no clear D gene. The CDR3 has 15 residues. Deletions cut 0 bases from V and 0 bases from J, with 7 bases between. From germline, CDR1 is LNHNV and CDR2 YYDKDF (reference sequence). The CDR3 loop is CATSRDKPSTDTQYF. The DNA of the CDR3 is TGTGCCACCAGCAGAGATAAGCCTAGCACAGATACGCAGTATTTT.

The V call is TRBV5-1, the J call TRBJ2-7; 10 nucleotides align to TRBD2. Germline CDR1 SGHRS, CDR2 YFSETQ. Unmatched junction bases numbered 6, after V lost 4 bases and J lost 2 bases. The CDR3 has 15 residues. CDR3: CASSANLAGAYEQYF. The CDR3 bases are TGCGCCAGCAGCGCAAACCTAGCGGGGGCCTACGAGCAGTACTTC. Based on the CDR3 plus reference TRBV5-1 and TRBJ2-7, the full variable domain is KAGVTQTPRYLIKTRGQQVTLSCSPISGHRSVSWYQQTPGQGLQFLFEYFSETQRNKGNFPGRFSGRQFSNSRSEMNVSTLELGDSALYLCASSANLAGAYEQYFGPGTRLTVT.

CDR3 amino acids: CAWSEPGQGNTGELFF. DNA of the CDR3: TGTGCCTGGAGTGAGCCCGGACAGGGAAACACCGGGGAGCTGTTTTTT. V gene TRBV30 combines with J gene TRBJ2-2, with 8 positions matching TRBD1. CDR1 is GTSNPN, CDR2 SVGIG, per germline (reference sequence). J was trimmed by 2 bases and V by 1 base; bases with no gene match: 6. The CDR3 runs 16 residues. Supplemented by reference TRBV30 and TRBJ2-2, the full variable domain reads SQTIHQWPATLVQPVGSPLSLECTVEGTSNPNLYWYRQAAGRGLQLLFYSVGIGQISSEVPQNLSASRPQDRQFILSSKKLLLSDSGFYLCAWSEPGQGNTGELFFGEGSRLTVL.

This chain joins TRBV4-2 and TRBJ1-2; 10 bases map to TRBD1. CDR1 and CDR2 from the germline V gene are LGHNA and YNFKEQ. The CDR3 sequence is 14 residues long. Germline trimming cut 0 bases from V and 10 bases from J; bases unmatched to any gene: 5. The CDR3 bases are TGTGCCAGCAGCCAAGACGGGACAGGGGACCTCTACACCTTC. Translation: CASSQDGTGDLYTF.

This chain joins TRBV4-1 and TRBJ2-1; 8 positions agree with TRBD2. CDR1 and CDR2 (germline): MGHRA, YSYEKL. V shed 1 base and J 5 bases; nucleotides not matched to a gene: 4. This CDR3 is built from 15 residues. The DNA for the CDR3 is TGCGCCAGCAGCCAAGCGGGGGGGGGAAACAATGAGCAGTTCTTC. Its translation: CASSQAGGGNNEQFF.

As to this clone: This CDR3 is also generated by other DNA sequences in the sample. The V call is TRBV10-3, the J call TRBJ1-3; TRBD1 aligns across 8 bases. This CDR3 comprises 17 residues. Germline CDR1 reads ENHRY; CDR2 reads SYGVKD. V was pared by 2 bases and J by 0 bases, with 6 bases of the junction left unmatched. In nucleotides, the CDR3 is TGTGCCATCAGTGAGGACAGGGGATCGGGCTCTGGAAACACCATATATTTT. Protein product: CAISEDRGSGSGNTIYF.

J is TRBJ1-1 and V is TRBV5-6, with 9 bases aligning to TRBD1. Germline V CDR1 and CDR2: SGHDT, YYEEEE. This CDR3 is built from 16 residues. J gave up 4 bases and V 4 bases, and 11 bases lay outside the gene matches. The CDR3 DNA reads TGTGCCAGCAGCCCCGGGACAGGGATGTACGGCACTGAAGCTTTCTTT. Encoded protein: CASSPGTGMYGTEAFF.